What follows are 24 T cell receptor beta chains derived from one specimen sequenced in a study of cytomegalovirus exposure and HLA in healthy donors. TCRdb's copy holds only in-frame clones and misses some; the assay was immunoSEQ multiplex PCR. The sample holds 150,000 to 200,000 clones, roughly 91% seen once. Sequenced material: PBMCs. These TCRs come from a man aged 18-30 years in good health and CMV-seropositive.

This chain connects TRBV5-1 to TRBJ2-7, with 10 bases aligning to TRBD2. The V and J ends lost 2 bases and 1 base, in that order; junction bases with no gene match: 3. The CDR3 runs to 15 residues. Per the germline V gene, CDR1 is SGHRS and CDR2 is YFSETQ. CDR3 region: CASSFTSGASYEQYF. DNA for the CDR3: TGCGCCAGCAGCTTTACTAGCGGGGCTTCCTACGAGCAGTACTTC.

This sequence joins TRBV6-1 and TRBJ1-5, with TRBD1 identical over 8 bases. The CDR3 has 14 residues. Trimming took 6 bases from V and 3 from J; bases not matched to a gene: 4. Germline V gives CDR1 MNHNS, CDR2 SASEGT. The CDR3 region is CASRQGATNQPQHF. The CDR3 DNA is TGTGCCAGCAGGCAGGGGGCTACCAATCAGCCCCAGCATTTT.

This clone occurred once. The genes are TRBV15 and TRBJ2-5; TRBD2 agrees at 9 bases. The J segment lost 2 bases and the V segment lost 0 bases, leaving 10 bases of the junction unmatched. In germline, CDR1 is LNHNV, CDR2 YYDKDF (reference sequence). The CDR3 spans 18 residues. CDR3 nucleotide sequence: TGTGCCACCAGCAGAGAGTTAGGACTAGCGATTGTACAAGAGACCCAGTACTTC. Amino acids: CATSRELGLAIVQETQYF.

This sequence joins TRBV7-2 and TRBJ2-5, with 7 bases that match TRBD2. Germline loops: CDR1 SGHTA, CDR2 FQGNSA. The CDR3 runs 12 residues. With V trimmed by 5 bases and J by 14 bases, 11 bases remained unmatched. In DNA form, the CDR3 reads TGTGCCAGCAGCCCGACCTGGACTAGTCCTTACTTC. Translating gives CASSPTWTSPYF.

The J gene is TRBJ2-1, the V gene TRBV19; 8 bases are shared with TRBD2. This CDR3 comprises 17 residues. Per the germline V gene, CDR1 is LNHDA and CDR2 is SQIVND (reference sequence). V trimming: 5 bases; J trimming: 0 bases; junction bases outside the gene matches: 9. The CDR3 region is CASSPSSGSASYNEQFF. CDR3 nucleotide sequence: TGTGCCAGTAGTCCATCGAGCGGGAGCGCCTCCTACAATGAGCAGTTCTTC.

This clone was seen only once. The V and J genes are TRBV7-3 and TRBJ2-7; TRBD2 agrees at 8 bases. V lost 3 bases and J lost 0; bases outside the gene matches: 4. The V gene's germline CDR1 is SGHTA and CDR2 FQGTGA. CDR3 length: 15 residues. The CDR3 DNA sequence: TGTGCCAGCAGCTTTGCTAGCGGGTTCTCCTACGAGCAGTACTTC. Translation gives CASSFASGFSYEQYF.

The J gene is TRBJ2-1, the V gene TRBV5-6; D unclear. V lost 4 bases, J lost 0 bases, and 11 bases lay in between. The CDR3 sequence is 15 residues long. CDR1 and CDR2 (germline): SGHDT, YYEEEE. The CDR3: CASSAIPSSYNEQFF. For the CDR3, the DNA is TGTGCCAGCAGCGCAATACCGAGCTCCTACAATGAGCAGTTCTTC.

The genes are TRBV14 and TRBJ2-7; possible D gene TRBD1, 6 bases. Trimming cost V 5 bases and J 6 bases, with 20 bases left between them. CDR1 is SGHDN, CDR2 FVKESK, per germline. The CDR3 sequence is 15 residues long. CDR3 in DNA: TGTGCCAGCAGCAGACCCGGGACAAACCCTTTCGAGCAGTACTTC. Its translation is CASSRPGTNPFEQYF.

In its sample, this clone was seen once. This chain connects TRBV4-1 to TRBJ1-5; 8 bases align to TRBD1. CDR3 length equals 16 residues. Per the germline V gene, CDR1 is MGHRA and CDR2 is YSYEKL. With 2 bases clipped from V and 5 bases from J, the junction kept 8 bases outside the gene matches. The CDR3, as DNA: TGCGCCAGCAGCCAACCGGGACAGGCAAAAGATCAGCCCCAGCATTTT. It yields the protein CASSQPGQAKDQPQHF.

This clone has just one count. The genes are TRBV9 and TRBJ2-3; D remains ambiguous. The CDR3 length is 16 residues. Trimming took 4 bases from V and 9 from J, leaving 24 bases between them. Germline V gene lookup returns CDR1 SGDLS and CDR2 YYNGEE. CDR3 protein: CASSPRAPRLNPTQYF. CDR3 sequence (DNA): TGTGCCAGCAGCCCGCGAGCCCCCCGGTTAAACCCGACGCAGTATTTT.

The CDR3 here is CASSVGTDTQYF. Here the CDR3 DNA reads TGTGCCAGTTCGGTGGGCACAGATACGCAGTATTTT. The genes are TRBV7-9 and TRBJ2-3; D is undetermined. This CDR3 is built from 12 residues. Germline V gene lookup returns CDR1 SEHNR and CDR2 FQNEAQ (reference sequence). Trimming shortened V by 9 bases and J by 1 base, and 8 bases separated the two germline ends.

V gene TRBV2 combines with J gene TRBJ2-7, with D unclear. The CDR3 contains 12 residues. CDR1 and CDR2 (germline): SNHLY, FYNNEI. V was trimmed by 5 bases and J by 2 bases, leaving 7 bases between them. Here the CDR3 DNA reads TGTGCCAGCAGTACGGGTGCCTACGAGCAGTACTTC. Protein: CASSTGAYEQYF.

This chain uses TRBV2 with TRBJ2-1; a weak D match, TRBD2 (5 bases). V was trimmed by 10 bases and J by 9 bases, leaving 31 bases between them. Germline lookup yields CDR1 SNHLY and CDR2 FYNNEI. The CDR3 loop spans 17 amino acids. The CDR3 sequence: CAISLTNEGLVESEQFF. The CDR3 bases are TGTGCCATCTCGTTAACGAACGAGGGCCTAGTGGAGAGTGAGCAGTTCTTC. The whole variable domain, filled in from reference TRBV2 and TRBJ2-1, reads EPEVTQTPSHQVTQMGQEVILRCVPISNHLYFYWYRQILGQKVEFLVSFYNNEISEKSEIFDDQFSVERPDGSNFTLKIRSTKLEDSAMYFCAISLTNEGLVESEQFFGPGTRLTVL.

The DNA of the CDR3 is TGTGCCAGCAGCCTCGCCCCTACAGGGGACACTGAAGCTTTCTTT. Translation gives CASSLAPTGDTEAFF. The chain employs TRBV6-1 and TRBJ1-1; 7 bases map to TRBD1. J gave up 3 bases and V 6 bases, and 10 bases lay outside the gene matches. CDR1 and CDR2 from the germline V gene are MNHNS and SASEGT. CDR3 length equals 15 residues.

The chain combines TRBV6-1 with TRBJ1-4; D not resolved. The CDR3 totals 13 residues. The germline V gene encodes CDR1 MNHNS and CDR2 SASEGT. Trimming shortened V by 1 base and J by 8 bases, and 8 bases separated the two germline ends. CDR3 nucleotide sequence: TGTGCCAGCAGTGAAGTTCGGGGAGAAAAACTGTTTTTT. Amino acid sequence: CASSEVRGEKLFF.

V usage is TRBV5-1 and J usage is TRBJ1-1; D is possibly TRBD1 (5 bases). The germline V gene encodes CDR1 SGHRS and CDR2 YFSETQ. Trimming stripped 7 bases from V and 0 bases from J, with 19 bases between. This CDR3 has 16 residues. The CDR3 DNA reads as TGCGCCAGCCTGCCGGACGCTGGAGGGGTGAACACTGAAGCTTTCTTT. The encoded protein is CASLPDAGGVNTEAFF.

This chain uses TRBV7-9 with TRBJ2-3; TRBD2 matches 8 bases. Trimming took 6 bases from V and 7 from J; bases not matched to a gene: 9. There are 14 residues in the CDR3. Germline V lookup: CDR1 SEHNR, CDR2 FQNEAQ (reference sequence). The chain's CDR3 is CASSPRTSINTQYF. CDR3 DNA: TGTGCCAGCAGTCCCAGGACTAGCATTAATACGCAGTATTTT.

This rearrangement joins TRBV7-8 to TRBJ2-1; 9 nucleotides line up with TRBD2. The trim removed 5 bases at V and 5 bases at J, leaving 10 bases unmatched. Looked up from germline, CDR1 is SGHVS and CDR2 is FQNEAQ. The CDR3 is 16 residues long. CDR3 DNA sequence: TGTGCCAGCAGCCCCCGGAGGCTAGCGGGGCACAATGAGCAGTTCTTC. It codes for CASSPRRLAGHNEQFF.

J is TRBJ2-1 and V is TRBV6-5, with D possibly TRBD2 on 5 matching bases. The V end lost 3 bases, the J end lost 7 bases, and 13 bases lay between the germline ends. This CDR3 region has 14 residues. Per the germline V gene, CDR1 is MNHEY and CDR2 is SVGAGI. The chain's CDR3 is CASSYWESRNEQFF. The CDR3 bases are TGTGCCAGCAGTTATTGGGAGTCAAGGAATGAGCAGTTCTTC.

The CDR3 here is CASSPKPTGLETQYF. CDR3 coding DNA: TGTGCCAGCAGCCCGAAACCGACAGGGTTAGAGACCCAGTACTTC. The chain is built from TRBV5-6 and TRBJ2-5, with 7 bases fitting TRBD1. Germline lookup yields CDR1 SGHDT and CDR2 YYEEEE. This CDR3 is built from 15 residues. Trimming cost V 4 bases and J 4 bases; bases outside gene matches: 10.

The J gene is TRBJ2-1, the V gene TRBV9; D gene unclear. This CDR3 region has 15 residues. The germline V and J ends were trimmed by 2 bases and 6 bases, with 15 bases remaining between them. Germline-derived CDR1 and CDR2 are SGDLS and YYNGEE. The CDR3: CASSVAGYRSNEQFF. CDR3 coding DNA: TGTGCCAGCAGCGTTGCCGGCTATAGGAGCAATGAGCAGTTCTTC.

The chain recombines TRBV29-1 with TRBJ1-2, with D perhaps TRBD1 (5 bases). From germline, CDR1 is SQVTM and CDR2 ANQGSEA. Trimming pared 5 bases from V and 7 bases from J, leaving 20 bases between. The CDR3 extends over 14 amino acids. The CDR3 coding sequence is TGCAGCGTTCCCCCAGACGGGAGGGGTTCTGGCTACACCTTC. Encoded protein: CSVPPDGRGSGYTF.

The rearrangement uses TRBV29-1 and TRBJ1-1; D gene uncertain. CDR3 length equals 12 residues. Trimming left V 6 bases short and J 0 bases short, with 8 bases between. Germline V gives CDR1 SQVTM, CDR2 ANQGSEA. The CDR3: CSVIHMNTEAFF. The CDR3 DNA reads TGCAGCGTCATACATATGAACACTGAAGCTTTCTTT.

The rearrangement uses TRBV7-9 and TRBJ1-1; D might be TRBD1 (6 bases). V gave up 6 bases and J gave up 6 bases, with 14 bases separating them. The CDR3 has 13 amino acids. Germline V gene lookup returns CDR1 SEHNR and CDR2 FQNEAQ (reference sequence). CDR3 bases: TGTGCCAGCAGACTGAATGGGGGCCCTGAAGCTTTCTTT. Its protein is CASRLNGGPEAFF.